The 21 T cell receptor beta chains reported below all come from one sample, sequenced in a study of control samples from healthy donors and cancer patients. Repertoires were generated with immunoSEQ multiplex PCR, while TCRdb's copy carries only in-frame clones and drops some. The data hold around 180,000 clones, with around 88% observed a single time. What was sequenced was blood. The receptor source for this set is a woman under 40 in good health.

The chain couples TRBV29-1 to TRBJ2-3; no definite D call. The CDR3 is 13 residues long. CDR1 is SQVTM, CDR2 ANQGSEA, per germline. V was trimmed by 5 bases and J by 0 bases, leaving 9 bases between them. DNA of the CDR3: TGCAGCGTTCGTTCCCCGAGCACAGATACGCAGTATTTT. Amino acid sequence: CSVRSPSTDTQYF.

The rearrangement uses TRBV5-4 and TRBJ1-4; D is undetermined. Germline CDR1 and CDR2: SGHNT and YYREEE (reference sequence). The V end was cut by 2 bases, the J end by 4 bases, with 6 bases between. CDR3 size: 13 residues. The CDR3 sequence: CASSLTGNEKLFF. CDR3 bases: TGTGCCAGCAGCTTAACCGGTAATGAAAAACTGTTTTTT.

This chain links TRBV4-2 with TRBJ1-1, with TRBD1 as a possible D gene (6 bases). Between the trimmed V and J ends, which lost 3 bases and 6 bases, there was a span of 14 bases. Looked up from germline, CDR1 is LGHNA and CDR2 is YNFKEQ. CDR3 size: 14 residues. CDR3 amino acids: CASSHGTGSAEAFF. CDR3 nucleotides: TGTGCCAGCAGCCATGGAACAGGGAGCGCTGAAGCTTTCTTT.

J is TRBJ2-3 and V is TRBV4-1; the match to TRBD2 covers 9 bases. The CDR3 spans 17 residues. From germline, CDR1 is MGHRA and CDR2 YSYEKL. V was clipped by 4 bases and J by 2 bases; unmatched bases: 10. The CDR3 spells CASSRTASGVFTDTQYF. For the CDR3, the DNA is TGCGCCAGCAGCCGTACGGCTAGCGGGGTGTTCACAGATACGCAGTATTTT.

V and J are TRBV6-5 and TRBJ1-2, with D possibly matching TRBD1 (5 bases). Between the trimmed V and J ends, which lost 7 bases and 3 bases, there was a span of 12 bases. CDR3 length equals 13 residues. Germline CDR1 is MNHEY and CDR2 is SVGAGI. DNA for the CDR3: TGTGCCAGCAAGGACCGAGGGGACTATGGCTACACCTTC. Translation: CASKDRGDYGYTF.

The chain carries TRBV2 and TRBJ1-1, with D unresolved. Trimming left V 9 bases short and J 4 bases short, with 18 bases between. CDR1 SNHLY and CDR2 FYNNEI come from the germline V gene. This CDR3 comprises 14 residues. DNA of the CDR3: TGTGCCAGTCCGGGAGGACCCGGTATCACTGAAGCTTTCTTT. This sequence encodes CASPGGPGITEAFF.

This chain uses TRBV5-5 with TRBJ2-5; 9 bases fit TRBD2. Per the germline V gene, CDR1 is SGHKS and CDR2 is YYEKEE (reference sequence). This CDR3 region has 17 residues. Unmatched junction bases numbered 11, after V lost 3 bases and J lost 2 bases. The CDR3 nucleotides are TGTGCCAGCAGCTCTGCCGGGGCGGGGGGGCCGCAAGAGACCCAGTACTTC. It is translated as CASSSAGAGGPQETQYF.

This clone showed up just once. This chain joins TRBV4-1 and TRBJ2-1; the D is unclear. This CDR3 is built from 17 residues. The ends were cut back, 0 bases at V and 2 bases at J, with 14 bases in the middle. Germline CDR1 is MGHRA and CDR2 is YSYEKL. DNA of the CDR3: TGCGCCAGCAGCCAAGATCGGCTGGGTCGCACCTACAATGAGCAGTTCTTC. It is translated as CASSQDRLGRTYNEQFF.

CDR3 sequence reads: CAISEWGADGYTF. CDR3 nucleotide sequence: TGTGCCATCAGTGAATGGGGGGCCGATGGCTACACCTTC. This chain connects TRBV10-3 to TRBJ1-2, with a tentative D call TRBD1 (6 bases). Germline V CDR1 and CDR2: ENHRY, SYGVKD. The germline V and J ends were trimmed by 3 bases and 6 bases, with 11 bases remaining between them. This CDR3 comprises 13 residues.

J is TRBJ2-1 and V is TRBV11-2, with 14 positions matching TRBD2. The J segment lost 9 bases and the V segment lost 5 bases, leaving 9 bases of the junction unmatched. This CDR3 is built from 16 residues. Germline V gives CDR1 SGHAT, CDR2 FQNNGV. The CDR3 sequence: CASSRVTSGRVREQFF. The CDR3 DNA reads as TGTGCCAGCAGCCGTGTGACTAGCGGGAGGGTCCGTGAGCAGTTCTTC.

The genes are TRBV10-3 and TRBJ2-1, with TRBD1 as a possible D gene (7 bases). From germline, CDR1 is ENHRY and CDR2 SYGVKD. V gave up 6 bases and J gave up 5 bases, with 23 bases separating them. CDR3 size: 17 residues. The CDR3 DNA follows: TGTGCCATCAGGTCAGGGGGACTCCGCGATTCAGACAATGAGCAGTTCTTC. Protein: CAIRSGGLRDSDNEQFF.

J is TRBJ2-7 and V is TRBV24-1; either TRBD1 or TRBD2 may supply D (5 bases each). Germline V gives CDR1 KGHDR, CDR2 SFDVKD. Trimming cost V 4 bases and J 11 bases, with 20 bases left between them. The CDR3 covers 14 residues. CDR3 nucleotide sequence: TGTGCCACCAGTGACGCCCGGGACGGTCATACGGAGTACTTC. This codes for CATSDARDGHTEYF.

The chain employs TRBV24-1 and TRBJ2-5, with 9 bases matching TRBD1. The CDR3 is 16 amino acids. The V and J ends lost 5 bases and 5 bases, in that order; junction bases with no gene match: 11. The germline gives CDR1 KGHDR, CDR2 SFDVKD. The CDR3 coding sequence is TGTGCCACCAGTGCCCGGGGGACAGGGATCCGGGAGACCCAGTACTTC. Residues: CATSARGTGIRETQYF.

This clone came up once. The gene calls are TRBV3-1 (or the pseudogene TRBV3-2) and TRBJ1-1, with D maybe TRBD1 (5 bases). The V end was cut by 3 bases, the J end by 3 bases, with 14 bases between. This CDR3 spans 15 amino acids. Germline loops: CDR1 LGHDT, CDR2 YNNKEL (reference sequence). CDR3 region: CASSHLPRGDTEAFF. The CDR3 region has the DNA TGTGCCAGCAGCCATCTCCCAAGGGGAGACACTGAAGCTTTCTTT.

This rearrangement joins TRBV7-9 to TRBJ2-5; D uncertain. The CDR3 covers 12 residues. Per the germline V gene, CDR1 is SEHNR and CDR2 is FQNEAQ (reference sequence). V was shortened by 2 bases and J by 5 bases, with 6 bases between the two germline ends. The CDR3 protein is CASSLHGETQYF. Written as DNA, the CDR3 is TGTGCCAGCAGCTTACATGGGGAGACCCAGTACTTC.

The V gene is TRBV5-1, the J gene TRBJ2-3, with 10 positions matching TRBD2. Unmatched junction bases numbered 10, after V lost 3 bases and J lost 3 bases. Germline V gene sequence: CDR1 SGHRS, CDR2 YFSETQ. The CDR3 has 17 residues. The CDR3 nucleotides read TGCGCCAGCAGCTCCTTTCCTCCGGGACTAGCGACAGATACGCAGTATTTT. Translation: CASSSFPPGLATDTQYF.

The J gene is TRBJ2-3, the V gene TRBV2; TRBD2 might be the D (6 bases). This CDR3 spans 16 amino acids. The germline V gene has CDR1 SNHLY and CDR2 FYNNEI. The V end was cut by 7 bases, the J end by 1 base, with 18 bases between. The CDR3 loop reads CASKRSKWGGTDTQYF. As DNA, the CDR3 is TGTGCCAGCAAGCGATCCAAGTGGGGGGGCACAGATACGCAGTATTTT.

The chain combines TRBV28 with TRBJ1-5; D gene unclear. This CDR3 region has 12 residues. Trimming took off 3 bases at V and 7 bases at J, with 7 bases between the two ends. CDR1 and CDR2 (germline): MDHEN, SYDVKM. This CDR3 is CASSLVGQPQHF. CDR3 bases: TGTGCCAGCAGTTTGGTCGGCCAGCCCCAGCATTTT.

V usage is TRBV5-4 and J usage is TRBJ2-3, with 12 nucleotides matching TRBD2. V lost 3 bases to trimming and J lost 3 bases; unmatched junction nucleotides: 8. Per the germline V gene, CDR1 is SGHNT and CDR2 is YYREEE (reference sequence). The CDR3 runs to 17 residues. The CDR3 DNA reads as TGTGCCAGCAGCTCTAGCGGGGGGGCCGTGTTGACAGATACGCAGTATTTT. It specifies CASSSSGGAVLTDTQYF.

A remark on this clone: Other nucleotide sequences in the sample specify the same CDR3. The chain couples TRBV18 to TRBJ1-1, with D maybe TRBD1 (5 bases). Per the germline V gene, CDR1 is KGHSH and CDR2 is LQKENI. Trimming took 3 bases from V and 1 from J, leaving 9 bases between them. The CDR3 loop spans 14 amino acids. The CDR3 nucleotides read TGTGCCAGCTCACCGGGGCAGACGAACACTGAAGCTTTCTTT. Translated, it gives CASSPGQTNTEAFF. Looking up the rest from reference TRBV18 and TRBJ1-1 gives the full variable domain: NAGVMQNPRHLVRRRGQEARLRCSPMKGHSHVYWYRQLPEEGLKFMVYLQKENIIDESGMPKERFSAEFPKEGPSILRIQQVVRGDSAAYFCASSPGQTNTEAFFGQGTRLTVV.

J is TRBJ1-6 and V is TRBV25-1; D uncertain. The germline V gene has CDR1 MGHDK and CDR2 SYGVNS. This CDR3 region has 15 residues. Trimming removed 1 base at V and 8 bases at J, with 12 bases between. CDR3 region: CASSESDRGDSPLHF. Written as DNA, the CDR3 is TGTGCCAGCAGTGAATCGGACCGCGGCGATTCACCCCTCCACTTT.